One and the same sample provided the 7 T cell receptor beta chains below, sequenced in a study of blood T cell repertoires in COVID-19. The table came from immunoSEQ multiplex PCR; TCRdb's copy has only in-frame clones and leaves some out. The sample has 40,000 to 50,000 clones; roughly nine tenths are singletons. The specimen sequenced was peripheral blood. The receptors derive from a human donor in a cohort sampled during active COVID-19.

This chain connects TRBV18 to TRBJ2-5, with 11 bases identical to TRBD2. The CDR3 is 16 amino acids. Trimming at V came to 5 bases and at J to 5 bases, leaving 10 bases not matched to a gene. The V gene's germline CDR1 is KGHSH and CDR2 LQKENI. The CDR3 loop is CASSATSGGPGETQYF. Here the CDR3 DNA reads TGTGCCAGCTCAGCAACTAGCGGGGGCCCAGGGGAGACCCAGTACTTC.

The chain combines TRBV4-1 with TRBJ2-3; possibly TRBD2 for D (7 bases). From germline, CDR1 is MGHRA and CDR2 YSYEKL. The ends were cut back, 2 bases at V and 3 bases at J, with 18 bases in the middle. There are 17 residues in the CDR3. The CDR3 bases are TGCGCCAGCAGCCAAATGTGGGGCGGGGGCTCGACAGATACGCAGTATTTT. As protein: CASSQMWGGGSTDTQYF.

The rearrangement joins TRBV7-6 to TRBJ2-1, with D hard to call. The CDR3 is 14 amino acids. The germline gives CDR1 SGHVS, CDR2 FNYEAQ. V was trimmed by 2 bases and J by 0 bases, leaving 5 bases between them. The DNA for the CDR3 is TGTGCCAGCAGCTTACGTAGCTCCTACAATGAGCAGTTCTTC. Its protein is CASSLRSSYNEQFF.

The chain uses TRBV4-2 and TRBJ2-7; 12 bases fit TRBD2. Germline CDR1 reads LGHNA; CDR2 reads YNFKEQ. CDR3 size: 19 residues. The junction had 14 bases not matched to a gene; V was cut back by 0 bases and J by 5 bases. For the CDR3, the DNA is TGTGCCAGCAGCCAAGATTCTGGGGCTAGCGGGAGGGCCGTCAACGAGCAGTACTTC. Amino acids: CASSQDSGASGRAVNEQYF.

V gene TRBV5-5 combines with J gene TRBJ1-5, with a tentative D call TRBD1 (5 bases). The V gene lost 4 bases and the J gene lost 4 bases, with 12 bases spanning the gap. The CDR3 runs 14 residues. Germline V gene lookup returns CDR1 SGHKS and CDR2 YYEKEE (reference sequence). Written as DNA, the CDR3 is TGTGCCAGCAGCCCCGACAGTTCAAATCAGCCCCAGCATTTT. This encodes CASSPDSSNQPQHF.

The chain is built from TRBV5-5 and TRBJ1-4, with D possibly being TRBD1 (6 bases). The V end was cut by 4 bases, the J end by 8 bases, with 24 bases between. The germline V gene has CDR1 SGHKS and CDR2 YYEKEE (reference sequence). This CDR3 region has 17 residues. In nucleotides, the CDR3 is TGTGCCAGCAGCCCCCGGGGGCGGGGGCTGGGGACGGAAAAACTGTTTTTT. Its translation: CASSPRGRGLGTEKLFF.

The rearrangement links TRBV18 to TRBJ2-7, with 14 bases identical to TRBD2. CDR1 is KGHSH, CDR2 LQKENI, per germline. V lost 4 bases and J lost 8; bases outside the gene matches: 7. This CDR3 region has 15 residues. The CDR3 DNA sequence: TGTGCCAGCTCACAGGGACTAGCGGGGGACCAAAAGCAGTACTTC. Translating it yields CASSQGLAGDQKQYF.